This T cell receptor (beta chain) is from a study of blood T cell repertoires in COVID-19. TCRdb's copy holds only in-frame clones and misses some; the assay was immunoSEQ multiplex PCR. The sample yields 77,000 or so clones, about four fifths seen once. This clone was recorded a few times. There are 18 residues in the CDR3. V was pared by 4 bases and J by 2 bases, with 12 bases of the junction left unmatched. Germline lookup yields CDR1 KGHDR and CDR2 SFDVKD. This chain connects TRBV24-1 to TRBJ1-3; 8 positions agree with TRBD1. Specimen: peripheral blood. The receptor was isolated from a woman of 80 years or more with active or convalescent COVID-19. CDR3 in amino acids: CATSEPLDRERPGNTIYF. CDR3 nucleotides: TGTGCCACCAGTGAACCCCTGGACAGGGAAAGGCCTGGAAACACCATATATTTT.